The rows below give T cell receptor beta chains drawn from one sample of a study of cytomegalovirus exposure and HLA in healthy donors. This table comes from immunoSEQ multiplex PCR, and its TCRdb copy is limited to in-frame clones, with some not included. The data contain hundreds of thousands of clones, approximately 80% of them seen just once; the ten biggest clones take up over 12%. Sequenced input: PBMCs. Receptor source: a woman in her twenties or thirties in good health and CMV-seropositive. Both conserved end residues are part of each CDR3. The order of the fields is J gene, clone size, V gene, D gene, CDR3 DNA, CDR3 protein. The D gene is left open where the match is weak. Size is stated for part of the rows, as once, few or many counts, or as a class when the clone is expanded.

J gene: TRBJ1-2
clone size: -
V gene: TRBV9
D gene: -
CDR3 DNA: TGTGCCAGCAGCGACGGGACCTCCTATGGCTACACCTTC
CDR3 protein: CASSDGTSYGYTF

J gene: TRBJ1-1
clone size: -
V gene: TRBV27
D gene: -
CDR3 DNA: TGTGCCAGCAGTTTAATGGGAGGGAACACTGAAGCTTTCTTT
CDR3 protein: CASSLMGGNTEAFF

J gene: TRBJ2-1
clone size: -
V gene: TRBV5-6
D gene: TRBD2
CDR3 DNA: TGTGCCAGCAGCTTGAGCCCCCGGCTAGCGGGAGGATACAATGAGCAGTTCTTC
CDR3 protein: CASSLSPRLAGGYNEQFF

J gene: TRBJ2-7
clone size: -
V gene: TRBV7-2
D gene: -
CDR3 DNA: TGTGCCAGCAGCTTAGGTTCGGGAGACTACGAGCAGTACTTC
CDR3 protein: CASSLGSGDYEQYF

J gene: TRBJ2-3
clone size: -
V gene: TRBV2
D gene: -
CDR3 DNA: TGTGCCAGCAGTCGACAGGCCGGTGGAGATACGCAGTATTTT
CDR3 protein: CASSRQAGGDTQYF

J gene: TRBJ2-1
clone size: -
V gene: TRBV27
D gene: -
CDR3 DNA: TGTGCCAGCAGAAGTAGCGTAAGTGAGCAGTTCTTC
CDR3 protein: CASRSSVSEQFF

J gene: TRBJ2-7
clone size: -
V gene: TRBV27
D gene: -
CDR3 DNA: TGTGCCAGCAGTTTCAATTCCAGGGAGAACCGCTACGAGCAGTACTTC
CDR3 protein: CASSFNSRENRYEQYF

J gene: TRBJ1-2
clone size: -
V gene: TRBV29-1
D gene: -
CDR3 DNA: TGCAGCGTTGAAGATCAGGGCAGATTTACGGACTCCTATGGCTACACCTTC
CDR3 protein: CSVEDQGRFTDSYGYTF

J gene: TRBJ2-5
clone size: -
V gene: TRBV28
D gene: TRBD1
CDR3 DNA: TGTGCCAGCAGGCAACCGGGACAGGGAGAAGAGACCCAGTACTTC
CDR3 protein: CASRQPGQGEETQYF

J gene: TRBJ1-2
clone size: few
V gene: TRBV4-1
D gene: -
CDR3 DNA: TGCGCCAGCAGCCAGACGGGAATATGGGGCTACACCTTC
CDR3 protein: CASSQTGIWGYTF

J gene: TRBJ1-2
clone size: -
V gene: TRBV2
D gene: -
CDR3 DNA: TGTGCCAGCAGTGAGTCTATGGGAATCTATGGCTACACCTTC
CDR3 protein: CASSESMGIYGYTF

J gene: TRBJ1-1
clone size: once
V gene: TRBV27
D gene: TRBD1
CDR3 DNA: TGTGCCAGCAGCCTCCGGGACAGGGGTACTGAAGCTTTCTTT
CDR3 protein: CASSLRDRGTEAFF

J gene: TRBJ1-4
clone size: -
V gene: TRBV11-2
D gene: -
CDR3 DNA: TGTGCCAGCAGCTCTCAGGGTGGAAGGGCCCACAGCGAAAAACTGTTTTTT
CDR3 protein: CASSSQGGRAHSEKLFF

J gene: TRBJ1-1
clone size: -
V gene: TRBV27
D gene: -
CDR3 DNA: TGTGCCAGCAGTTTAGCGGGCCTGAACACTGAAGCTTTCTTT
CDR3 protein: CASSLAGLNTEAFF

J gene: TRBJ2-7
clone size: -
V gene: TRBV11-3
D gene: TRBD1
CDR3 DNA: TGTGCCAGCAGTATGACTGGGACAGCTGACGAGCAGTACTTC
CDR3 protein: CASSMTGTADEQYF

J gene: TRBJ2-7
clone size: -
V gene: TRBV4-1
D gene: -
CDR3 DNA: TGCGCCAGCAGCCACGCGGGGTTACGGGATAACCTATTCAACGAGCAGTACTTC
CDR3 protein: CASSHAGLRDNLFNEQYF

J gene: TRBJ2-3
clone size: -
V gene: TRBV9
D gene: TRBD2
CDR3 DNA: TGTGCCAGCAGCGTTGGGTGGGACTACACAGATACGCAGTATTTT
CDR3 protein: CASSVGWDYTDTQYF

J gene: TRBJ1-2
clone size: few
V gene: TRBV6-5
D gene: TRBD1
CDR3 DNA: TGTGCCACTATGGACAGGGACTATGGCTACACCTTC
CDR3 protein: CATMDRDYGYTF

J gene: TRBJ2-1
clone size: -
V gene: TRBV5-4
D gene: -
CDR3 DNA: TGTGCCAGCAGCTACGGAACTGAACATGAGCAGTTCTTC
CDR3 protein: CASSYGTEHEQFF

J gene: TRBJ1-1
clone size: -
V gene: TRBV18
D gene: -
CDR3 DNA: TGTGCCAGCTCACCACCGACCGTGAACACTGAAGCTTTCTTT
CDR3 protein: CASSPPTVNTEAFF

J gene: TRBJ2-7
clone size: -
V gene: TRBV4-1
D gene: TRBD2
CDR3 DNA: TGCGCCAGCAGCCCGCTCAGCGGGAGTTCCTACGAGCAGTACTTC
CDR3 protein: CASSPLSGSSYEQYF

J gene: TRBJ2-3
clone size: -
V gene: TRBV5-1
D gene: -
CDR3 DNA: TGCGCCAGCAGCTTGGATTCGGGCCCGCCGACGCAGTATTTT
CDR3 protein: CASSLDSGPPTQYF

J gene: TRBJ1-2
clone size: -
V gene: TRBV7-9
D gene: TRBD1
CDR3 DNA: TGTGCCAGCAGCTTGGCGGGACAGGGACCGGACGTTAGCTATGGCTACACCTTC
CDR3 protein: CASSLAGQGPDVSYGYTF

J gene: TRBJ2-1
clone size: -
V gene: TRBV29-1
D gene: -
CDR3 DNA: TGCAGCGTTGTGAGTGCGGATATGAGCTCCTACAATGAGCAGTTCTTC
CDR3 protein: CSVVSADMSSYNEQFF

J gene: TRBJ1-1
clone size: -
V gene: TRBV7-2
D gene: TRBD1
CDR3 DNA: TGTGCCAGCAGCAGGACAGGGCAGAACACTGAAGCTTTCTTT
CDR3 protein: CASSRTGQNTEAFF

J gene: TRBJ1-1
clone size: -
V gene: TRBV28
D gene: -
CDR3 DNA: TGTGCCAGCACCACCGGGGACAAAAAGAACACTGAAGCTTTCTTT
CDR3 protein: CASTTGDKKNTEAFF

J gene: TRBJ1-1
clone size: -
V gene: TRBV7-3
D gene: -
CDR3 DNA: TGTGCCAGCAGCTTAAATGGCCTTAACACTGAAGCTTTCTTT
CDR3 protein: CASSLNGLNTEAFF

J gene: TRBJ2-7
clone size: few
V gene: TRBV9
D gene: -
CDR3 DNA: TGTGCCAGCAGTCGGGGACTCTCCTACGAGCAGTACTTC
CDR3 protein: CASSRGLSYEQYF

J gene: TRBJ1-5
clone size: -
V gene: TRBV7-2
D gene: -
CDR3 DNA: TGTGCCAGCAGCTTAGAGCGGGATCAGCCCCAGCATTTT
CDR3 protein: CASSLERDQPQHF

J gene: TRBJ1-1
clone size: -
V gene: TRBV19
D gene: -
CDR3 DNA: TGTGCCAGTAGTATGGGGAGTACTGAAGCTTTCTTT
CDR3 protein: CASSMGSTEAFF

J gene: TRBJ2-5
clone size: -
V gene: TRBV28
D gene: TRBD2
CDR3 DNA: TGTGCCAGCAGTTTATCTAGCGGGAGTCGAGAGACCCAGTACTTC
CDR3 protein: CASSLSSGSRETQYF

J gene: TRBJ1-5
clone size: -
V gene: TRBV2
D gene: -
CDR3 DNA: TGTGCCAGCAGTGAGACTCTTAACCCGTTTCAGCCCCAGCATTTT
CDR3 protein: CASSETLNPFQPQHF

J gene: TRBJ1-5
clone size: -
V gene: TRBV2
D gene: -
CDR3 DNA: TGTGCCAGCAGCGACGGGACGCATAGCAATCAGCCCCAGCATTTT
CDR3 protein: CASSDGTHSNQPQHF

J gene: TRBJ1-2
clone size: many
V gene: TRBV7-9
D gene: TRBD1
CDR3 DNA: TGTGCCAGCTCGTACAGGGGACATGGCTACACCTTC
CDR3 protein: CASSYRGHGYTF

J gene: TRBJ2-5
clone size: -
V gene: TRBV2
D gene: -
CDR3 DNA: TGTGCCAGCAGATGGGGGCAAGAGACCCAGTACTTC
CDR3 protein: CASRWGQETQYF

J gene: TRBJ2-2
clone size: few
V gene: TRBV5-4
D gene: -
CDR3 DNA: TGTGCCAGCAGCTTTGACACCGGGGAGCTGTTTTTT
CDR3 protein: CASSFDTGELFF

J gene: TRBJ2-5
clone size: -
V gene: TRBV5-1
D gene: TRBD2
CDR3 DNA: TGCGCCAGCAGCCTGGGACTAGACTTAGAGACCCAGTACTTC
CDR3 protein: CASSLGLDLETQYF